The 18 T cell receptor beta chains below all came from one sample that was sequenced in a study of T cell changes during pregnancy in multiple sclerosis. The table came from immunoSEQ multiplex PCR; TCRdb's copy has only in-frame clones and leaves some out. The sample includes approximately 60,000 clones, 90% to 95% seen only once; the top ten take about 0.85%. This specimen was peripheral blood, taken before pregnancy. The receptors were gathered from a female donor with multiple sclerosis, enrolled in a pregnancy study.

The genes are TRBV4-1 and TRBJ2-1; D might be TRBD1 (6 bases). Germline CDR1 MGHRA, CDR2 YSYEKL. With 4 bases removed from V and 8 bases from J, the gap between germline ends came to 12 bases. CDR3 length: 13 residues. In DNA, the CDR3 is TGCGCCAGCAGCCCAACCAGGGGCTATGAGCAGTTCTTC. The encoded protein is CASSPTRGYEQFF.

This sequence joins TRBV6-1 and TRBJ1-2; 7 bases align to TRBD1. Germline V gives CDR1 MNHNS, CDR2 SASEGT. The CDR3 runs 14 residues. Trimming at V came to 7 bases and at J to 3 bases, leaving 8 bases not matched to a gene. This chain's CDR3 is CASTSDRADYGYTF. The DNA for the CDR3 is TGTGCCAGCACGAGTGACAGGGCGGACTATGGCTACACCTTC.

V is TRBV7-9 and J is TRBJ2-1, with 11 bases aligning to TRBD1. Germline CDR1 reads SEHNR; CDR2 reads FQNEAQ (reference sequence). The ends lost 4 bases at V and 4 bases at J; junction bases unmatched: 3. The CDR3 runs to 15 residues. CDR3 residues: CASSWTGGPYNEQFF. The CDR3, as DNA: TGTGCCAGCAGCTGGACAGGGGGCCCATACAATGAGCAGTTCTTC.

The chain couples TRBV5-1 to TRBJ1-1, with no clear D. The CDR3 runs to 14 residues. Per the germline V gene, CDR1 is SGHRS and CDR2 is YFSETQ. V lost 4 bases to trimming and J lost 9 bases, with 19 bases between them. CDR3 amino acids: CASSGADRRSQAFF. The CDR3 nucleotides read TGCGCCAGCAGCGGTGCCGACCGGCGGTCCCAAGCTTTCTTT.

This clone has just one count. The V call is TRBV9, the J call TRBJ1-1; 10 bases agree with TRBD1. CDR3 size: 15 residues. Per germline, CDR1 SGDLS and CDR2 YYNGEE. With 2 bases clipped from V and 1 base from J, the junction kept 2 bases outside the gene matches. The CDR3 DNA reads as TGTGCCAGCAGCGTCGGGACAGGGGCGAACACTGAAGCTTTCTTT. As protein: CASSVGTGANTEAFF.

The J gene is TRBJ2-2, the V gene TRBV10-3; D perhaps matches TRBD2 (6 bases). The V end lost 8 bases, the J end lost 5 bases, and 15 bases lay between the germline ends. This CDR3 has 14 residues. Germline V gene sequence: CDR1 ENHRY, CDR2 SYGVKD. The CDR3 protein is CAIYGGSETGELFF. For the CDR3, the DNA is TGTGCCATCTATGGAGGGTCGGAGACCGGGGAGCTGTTTTTT.

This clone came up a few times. The CDR3 protein is CATSTPGQGLAFF. The DNA of the CDR3 is TGTGCCACCAGCACCCCGGGACAGGGATTAGCTTTCTTT. The gene calls are TRBV15 and TRBJ1-1; TRBD1 aligns across 9 bases. Per the germline V gene, CDR1 is LNHNV and CDR2 is YYDKDF (reference sequence). The CDR3 loop spans 13 amino acids. The V segment lost 4 bases and the J segment 10 bases; nucleotides outside the gene matches: 7.

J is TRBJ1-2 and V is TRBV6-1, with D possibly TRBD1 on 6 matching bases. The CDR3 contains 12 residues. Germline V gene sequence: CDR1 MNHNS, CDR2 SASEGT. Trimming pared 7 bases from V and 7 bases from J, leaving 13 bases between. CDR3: CASNLRGFGYTF. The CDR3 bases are TGTGCCAGCAACTTGAGGGGGTTTGGCTACACCTTC.

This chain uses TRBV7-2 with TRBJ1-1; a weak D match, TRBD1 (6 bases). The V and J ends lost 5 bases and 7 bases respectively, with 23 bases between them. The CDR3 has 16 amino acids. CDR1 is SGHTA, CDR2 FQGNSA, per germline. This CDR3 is CASSPFEGVLSVEAFF. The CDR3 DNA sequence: TGTGCCAGCAGCCCTTTTGAGGGGGTTTTATCCGTTGAAGCTTTCTTT.

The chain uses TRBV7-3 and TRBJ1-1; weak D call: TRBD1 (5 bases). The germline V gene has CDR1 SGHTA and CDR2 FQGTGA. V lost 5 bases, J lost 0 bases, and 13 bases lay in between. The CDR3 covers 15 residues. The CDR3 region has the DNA TGTGCCAGCAGCGCCTACGGGGGGATGAACACTGAAGCTTTCTTT. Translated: CASSAYGGMNTEAFF.

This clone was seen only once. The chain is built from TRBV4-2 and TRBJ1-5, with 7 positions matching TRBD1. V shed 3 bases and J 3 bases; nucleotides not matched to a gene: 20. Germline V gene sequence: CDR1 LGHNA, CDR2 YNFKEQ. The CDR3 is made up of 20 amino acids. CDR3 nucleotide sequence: TGTGCCAGCAGCCACCTAAAGTGGGGATCGGACAGGAGGAACAATCAGCCCCAGCATTTT. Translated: CASSHLKWGSDRRNNQPQHF.

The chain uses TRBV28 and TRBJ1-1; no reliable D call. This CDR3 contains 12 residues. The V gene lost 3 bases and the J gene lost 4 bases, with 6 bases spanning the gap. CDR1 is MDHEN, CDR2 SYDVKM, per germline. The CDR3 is CASSFRGTEAFF. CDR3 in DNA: TGTGCCAGCAGTTTCCGGGGCACTGAAGCTTTCTTT.

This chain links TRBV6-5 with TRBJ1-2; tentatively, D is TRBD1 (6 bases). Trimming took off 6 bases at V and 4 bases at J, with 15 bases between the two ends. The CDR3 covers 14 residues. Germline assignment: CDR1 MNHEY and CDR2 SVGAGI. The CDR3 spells CASRKDRRAYGYTF. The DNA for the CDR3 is TGTGCCAGCAGGAAGGACAGACGCGCCTATGGCTACACCTTC.

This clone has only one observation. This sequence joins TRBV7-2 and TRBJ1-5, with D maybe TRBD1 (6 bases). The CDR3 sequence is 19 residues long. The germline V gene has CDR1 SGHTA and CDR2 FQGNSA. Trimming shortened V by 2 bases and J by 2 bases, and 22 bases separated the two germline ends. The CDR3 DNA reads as TGTGCCAGCAGCTTATTGGACGGGGGGCCCCTGGGAGGCAATCAGCCCCAGCATTTT. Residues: CASSLLDGGPLGGNQPQHF. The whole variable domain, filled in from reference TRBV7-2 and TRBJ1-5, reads GAGVSQSPSNKVTEKGKDVELRCDPISGHTALYWYRQSLGQGLEFLIYFQGNSAPDKSGLPSDRFSAERTGGSVSTLTIQRTQQEDSAVYLCASSLLDGGPLGGNQPQHFGDGTRLSIL.

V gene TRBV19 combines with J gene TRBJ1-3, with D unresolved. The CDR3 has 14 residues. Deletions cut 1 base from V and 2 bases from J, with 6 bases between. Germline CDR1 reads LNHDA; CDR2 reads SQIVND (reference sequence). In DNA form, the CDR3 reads TGTGCCAGTAGTATAGGAGTGGCTGGAAACACCATATATTTT. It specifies CASSIGVAGNTIYF.

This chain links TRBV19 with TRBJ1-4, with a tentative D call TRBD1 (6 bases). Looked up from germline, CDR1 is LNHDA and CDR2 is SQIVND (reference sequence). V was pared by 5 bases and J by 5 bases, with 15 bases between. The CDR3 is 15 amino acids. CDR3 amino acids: CASSSGVRVNEKLFF. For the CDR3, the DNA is TGTGCCAGTAGTTCAGGGGTCAGGGTGAATGAAAAACTGTTTTTT.

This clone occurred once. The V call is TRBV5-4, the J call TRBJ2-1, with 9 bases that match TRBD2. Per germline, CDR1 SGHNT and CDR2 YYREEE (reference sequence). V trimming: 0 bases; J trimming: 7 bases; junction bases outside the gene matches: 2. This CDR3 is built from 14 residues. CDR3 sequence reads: CASSLGGGDNEQFF. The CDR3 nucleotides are TGTGCCAGCAGCTTGGGCGGGGGGGATAATGAGCAGTTCTTC.

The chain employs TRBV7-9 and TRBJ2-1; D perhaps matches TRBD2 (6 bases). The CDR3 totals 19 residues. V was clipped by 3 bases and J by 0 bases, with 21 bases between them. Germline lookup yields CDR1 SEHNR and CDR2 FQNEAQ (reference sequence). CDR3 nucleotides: TGTGCCAGCAGCTTGAAAGGTACGGCGGGGCCTCGCTCCTACAATGAGCAGTTCTTC. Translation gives CASSLKGTAGPRSYNEQFF.